These 20 T cell receptor beta chains were all obtained from the same sample, sequenced in a study of spatial heterogeneity in lung cancer. TCRdb reanalysed the 5' RACE reads using MiXCR and keeps one entry per CDR3 protein. Altogether about 8,000 distinct CDR3 sequences are present, about a sixth being singletons, with the ten largest covering approximately 16%. Documented time point: sample taken at primary tumor resection. Sequences were derived from normal lung tissue next to the tumor, sampled at surgery. These TCRs come from a male donor with early-stage non-small cell lung cancer.

By frequency in the sample, this clonotype is medium-sized. V gene TRBV3-1 combines with J gene TRBJ2-7; tentatively, D is TRBD2 (5 bases). The CDR3 consists of 14 residues. The V gene lost 1 base and the J gene lost 4 bases, with 11 bases spanning the gap. Germline values: CDR1 LGHDT, CDR2 YNNKEL (reference sequence). The CDR3 DNA sequence: TGTGCCAGCAGCCAAGGCGGTAGAGGGTACGAGCAGTACTTC. The encoded protein is CASSQGGRGYEQYF.

This clonotype was detected only a few times. CDR3 coding DNA: TGTGCCAGCAGCTTGGGGACGGGACTAGCGAACACCGGGGAGCTGTTTTTT. Translated: CASSLGTGLANTGELFF. V usage is TRBV11-3 and J usage is TRBJ2-2; TRBD2 aligns across 8 bases. Germline assignment: CDR1 SGHNT and CDR2 YENEEA. The CDR3 loop spans 17 amino acids. With 3 bases clipped from V and 0 bases from J, the junction kept 6 bases outside the gene matches.

The table lists this clonotype with many counts. The chain couples TRBV6-2 or TRBV6-3 to TRBJ2-5, with TRBD2 identical over 11 bases. The CDR3 extends over 18 amino acids. Germline CDR1 reads MNHEY; CDR2 reads SVGEGT. V trimming: 6 bases; J trimming: 2 bases; junction bases outside the gene matches: 14. This CDR3 reads CASRPGRLLAGEQETQYF. In DNA, the CDR3 is TGTGCCAGCAGGCCGGGTCGGTTACTAGCGGGAGAACAAGAGACCCAGTACTTC.

Relative to its sample, this clonotype is large (0.1 to 1%). This chain links TRBV5-5 with TRBJ1-2; the match to TRBD1 covers 7 bases. Germline V gene data show CDR1 as SGHKS and CDR2 as YYEKEE (reference sequence). This CDR3 is built from 15 residues. Unmatched junction bases numbered 10, after V lost 4 bases and J lost 4 bases. CDR3 bases: TGTGCCAGCAGCCTACAGGGGATGATTAGCTATGGCTACACCTTC. Translation gives CASSLQGMISYGYTF.

This clonotype was seen more than once but under ten times. The CDR3 here is CSVGAQGVYGYTF. DNA for the CDR3: TGCAGCGTTGGAGCACAGGGCGTCTATGGCTACACCTTC. The chain has TRBV29-1 and TRBJ1-2, with a possible D match to TRBD1 (6 bases). From germline, CDR1 is SQVTM and CDR2 ANQGSEA. CDR3 length: 13 amino acids. Trimming pared 4 bases from V and 4 bases from J, leaving 13 bases between.

The rearrangement joins TRBV6-5 to TRBJ2-4; tentative D call: TRBD1 (6 bases). Germline V lookup: CDR1 MNHEY, CDR2 SVGAGI. V was trimmed by 0 bases and J by 1 base, leaving 10 bases between them. The CDR3 runs to 16 residues. The CDR3 region is CASSYSQGSAKNIQYF. The CDR3 DNA reads TGTGCCAGCAGTTACTCACAGGGCTCTGCCAAAAACATTCAGTACTTC.

This clonotype was picked up many times. The rearrangement uses TRBV20-1 and TRBJ1-1; tentative D call: TRBD1 (6 bases). Trimming removed 6 bases at V and 4 bases at J, with 18 bases between. The V gene's germline CDR1 is DFQATT and CDR2 SNEGSKA (reference sequence). The CDR3 is made up of 14 amino acids. CDR3 DNA: TGCAGTGCAGTACAGACAGGTCGTATCACTGAAGCTTTCTTT. Its protein is CSAVQTGRITEAFF.

The chain employs TRBV7-2 and TRBJ1-1; D is perhaps TRBD1 (5 bases). CDR3 length: 15 amino acids. Trimming removed 5 bases from V and 1 base from J, with 14 bases in between. Germline V gene sequence: CDR1 SGHTA, CDR2 FQGNSA. The CDR3 sequence: CASSIMGEPNTEAFF. Here the CDR3 DNA reads TGTGCCAGCAGCATAATGGGGGAACCGAACACTGAAGCTTTCTTT.

By frequency in the sample, this clonotype is medium-sized (0.01 to 0.1%). V usage is TRBV5-1 and J usage is TRBJ2-5; 11 positions agree with TRBD2. Germline CDR1 and CDR2: SGHRS and YFSETQ. This CDR3 spans 15 amino acids. V shed 6 bases, J shed 5 bases, and the junction held 9 bases outside the gene matches. As DNA, the CDR3 is TGCGCCAGCAAATCTCTAGCGGGAGGTCGCGAGACCCAGTACTTC. This codes for CASKSLAGGRETQYF.

The genes are TRBV6-1 and TRBJ1-1, with 8 bases identical to TRBD1. CDR1 is MNHNS, CDR2 SASEGT, per germline. Trimming at V came to 5 bases and at J to 3 bases, leaving 11 bases not matched to a gene. This CDR3 region has 16 residues. CDR3 nucleotide sequence: TGTGCCAGCAGTACCCGACAGGGGACGAGGGACACTGAAGCTTTCTTT. This codes for CASSTRQGTRDTEAFF.

This clonotype was detected only a few times. The rearrangement links TRBV5-1 to TRBJ2-2; 7 bases map to TRBD2. J lost 7 bases, V lost 4 bases, and 13 bases had no gene match. Germline CDR1 SGHRS, CDR2 YFSETQ. The CDR3 has 16 residues. CDR3 residues: CASSPLRGGTGGELFF. In DNA form, the CDR3 reads TGCGCCAGCAGCCCTCTTCGCGGGGGTACGGGCGGGGAGCTGTTTTTT.

This clonotype has only a few counts. J is TRBJ2-3 and V is TRBV29-1; 11 bases map to TRBD2. Trimming removed 6 bases from V and 5 bases from J; junction bases left unmatched: 7. The germline gives CDR1 SQVTM, CDR2 ANQGSEA. This CDR3 comprises 14 residues. DNA of the CDR3: TGCAGCGTCGCAGGACTAGCGGGCCAAGATACGCAGTATTTT. Protein: CSVAGLAGQDTQYF.

This clonotype has more than one count but fewer than ten. The chain is built from TRBV20-1 and TRBJ2-3, with 11 bases that match TRBD1. From germline, CDR1 is DFQATT and CDR2 SNEGSKA (reference sequence). With 5 bases clipped from V and 3 bases from J, the junction kept 7 bases outside the gene matches. This CDR3 comprises 15 residues. The CDR3 sequence: CSARSGTGGTDTQYF. In nucleotides, the CDR3 is TGCAGTGCTCGTTCCGGGACAGGGGGTACAGATACGCAGTATTTT.

The sample holds many counts of this clonotype. This rearrangement joins TRBV6-6 to TRBJ2-3, with D hard to call. The CDR3 is made up of 12 amino acids. Germline loops: CDR1 MNHNY, CDR2 SVGAGI (reference sequence). V lost 2 bases to trimming and J lost 6 bases, with 6 bases between them. CDR3 coding DNA: TGTGCCAGCAGTTACGGACCGGATACGCAGTATTTT. It codes for CASSYGPDTQYF.

This clonotype was observed many times. The V gene is TRBV7-9, the J gene TRBJ1-3, with unresolved D. In germline, CDR1 is SEHNR, CDR2 FQNEAQ (reference sequence). V dropped 3 bases and J dropped 3 bases, with 3 bases sitting between them. The CDR3 has 12 amino acids. The CDR3 bases are TGTGCCAGCAGCTTTGGTGGAAACACCATATATTTT. Translation gives CASSFGGNTIYF.

The table lists this clonotype with many counts. This chain connects TRBV5-1 to TRBJ2-7; tentative D call: TRBD2 (6 bases). Trimming removed 4 bases from V and 9 bases from J, with 14 bases in between. Germline V gene data show CDR1 as SGHRS and CDR2 as YFSETQ. The CDR3 totals 12 residues. CDR3 sequence reads: CASSPVGGVQYF. The CDR3 region has the DNA TGCGCCAGCAGCCCGGTGGGGGGTGTGCAGTACTTC.

This clonotype appeared many times. V and J are TRBV20-1 and TRBJ1-2; a weak D match, TRBD1 (5 bases). Germline-derived CDR1 and CDR2 are DFQATT and SNEGSKA (reference sequence). The CDR3 totals 13 residues. The germline V and J ends were trimmed by 6 bases and 0 bases, with 11 bases remaining between them. The CDR3 DNA reads TGCAGTGCAATTGACAGCACTAACTATGGCTACACCTTC. This encodes CSAIDSTNYGYTF.

The sample holds a few counts of this clonotype. The chain combines TRBV7-2 with TRBJ2-1; 9 positions agree with TRBD2. The V and J ends lost 5 bases and 2 bases, in that order; junction bases with no gene match: 4. CDR1 is SGHTA, CDR2 FQGNSA, per germline. CDR3 length: 15 residues. In nucleotides, the CDR3 is TGTGCCAGCAGCCTGACTAGCGGTCCCTACAATGAGCAGTTCTTC. It yields the protein CASSLTSGPYNEQFF.

This clonotype was found many times. CDR3 bases: TGTGCCAGCAGTGAAGAAGCTTACCCAGATACGCAGTATTTT. Translated, it gives CASSEEAYPDTQYF. The gene calls are TRBV6-1 and TRBJ2-3, with D uncertain. Trimming stripped 1 base from V and 4 bases from J, with 9 bases between. The CDR3 has 14 amino acids. Germline V CDR1 and CDR2: MNHNS, SASEGT.

The chain has TRBV28 and TRBJ1-4, with a tentative D call TRBD1 (5 bases). Germline CDR1 is MDHEN and CDR2 is SYDVKM. This CDR3 region has 15 residues. V lost 5 bases and J 7 bases, leaving 17 bases between the germline ends. The CDR3 here is CASSPQGVGGEKLFF. CDR3 coding DNA: TGTGCCAGCAGTCCGCAGGGCGTGGGAGGTGAAAAACTGTTTTTT.